This T cell receptor (beta chain) was sequenced for a study of PD-1 blockade in classical Hodgkin lymphoma. This clone was seen just once. No antigen is known for it. Time point in this sample: newly diagnosed, previously untreated cHL patient sample. Magnetic negative selection was used to purify CD4+ T cells from thawed PBMCs. Broader study findings: Baseline TCR diversity was reportedly lower in newly diagnosed patients than healthy donors.

This table comes from immunoSEQ multiplex PCR, and its TCRdb copy is limited to in-frame clones, with some not included. Counted here are roughly 23,000 clones, about 88% occurring once; the ten biggest clones make up 0.2% to 0.3%. Sequencing was done on a sample of CD4+ T cells from blood. The sequence derives from a human donor with classical Hodgkin lymphoma.

In DNA, the CDR3 is TGTGCCAGCAGTGAAAAGCGGGGGGTATATGGCTACACCTTC. It yields the protein CASSEKRGVYGYTF. The chain couples TRBV7-2 to TRBJ1-2, with D possibly TRBD1 on 5 matching bases. V was cut by 6 bases and J by 5 bases, with 16 bases left in between. Germline CDR1 SGHTA, CDR2 FQGNSA. The CDR3 totals 14 residues.